Below, 24 T cell receptor beta chains from the same sample are listed, as sequenced in a study of regulatory T cells in long-lasting Graves disease. Time point here: newly diagnosed GD, antithyroid drugs for less than 3 months. Following extraction of RNA from PBMCs, that RNA was used to make the TCR library. Combining iRepertoire HTBI primers with Arm-PCR of CDR3 regions, the authors built TCR beta libraries. From the multiplex PCR reads, TCRdb called clonotypes with MiXCR, one entry per CDR3 protein. The table records 450,000 to 600,000 distinct CDR3 sequences, roughly 13% of them present only once. A further study also used this sample, focusing on T cells in Graves' hyperthyroidism and ophthalmopathy.

The material was peripheral blood mononuclear cells (PBMCs), obtained at new diagnosis, from a patient treated with antithyroid drugs. Receptor source: a young man with Graves disease.

At least ten counts were recorded for this clonotype. The rearrangement joins TRBV13 to TRBJ2-5; D not resolved. This CDR3 is built from 12 residues. Per the germline V gene, CDR1 is PRHDT and CDR2 is FYEKMQ (reference sequence). The V gene lost 3 bases and the J gene lost 6 bases, with 8 bases spanning the gap. CDR3 protein: CASSLGSQTQYF. In nucleotides, the CDR3 is TGTGCCAGCAGCTTGGGGTCACAGACCCAGTACTTC.

The V and J genes are TRBV24-1 and TRBJ1-1; possible D gene TRBD1, 6 bases. V lost 5 bases and J lost 3, with 15 bases in between. The germline V gene encodes CDR1 KGHDR and CDR2 SFDVKD. CDR3 length: 15 amino acids. In DNA form, the CDR3 reads TGTGCCACCAGTGTAGCAGGGGTGGGTGACACTGAAGCTTTCTTT. This sequence encodes CATSVAGVGDTEAFF.

This clonotype has at least ten counts. The chain links TRBV11-2 to TRBJ2-1; D is unresolved. Per the germline V gene, CDR1 is SGHAT and CDR2 is FQNNGV. This CDR3 is built from 10 residues. V was cut by 5 bases and J by 11 bases, with 7 bases left in between. CDR3 in amino acids: CASSELKQFF. The CDR3 region has the DNA TGTGCCAGCAGCGAGTTAAAGCAGTTCTTC.

A note on this clonotype: This may stem from a read error, because a much larger clone lies one nucleotide away. The V call is TRBV5-1, the J call TRBJ2-1; maybe TRBD2 (7 bases). The CDR3 loop spans 12 amino acids. The germline V gene has CDR1 SGHRS and CDR2 YFSETQ. V lost 5 bases, J lost 15 bases, and 18 bases lay in between. The chain's CDR3 is CASRPEGGGGFF. The CDR3 nucleotides are TGCGCCAGCAGACCCGAGGGGGGAGGGGGGTTCTTC. Looking up the rest from reference TRBV5-1 and TRBJ2-1 gives the full variable domain: KAGVTQTPRYLIKTRGQQVTLSCSPISGHRSVSWYQQTPGQGLQFLFEYFSETQRNKGNFPGRFSGRQFSNSRSEMNVSTLELGDSALYLCASRPEGGGGFFGPGTRLTVL.

This clonotype was detected only a few times. The rearrangement joins TRBV2 to TRBJ2-5, with 8 nucleotides matching TRBD1. Per the germline V gene, CDR1 is SNHLY and CDR2 is FYNNEI. V was pared by 9 bases and J by 4 bases, with 10 bases of the junction left unmatched. CDR3 length: 14 amino acids. CDR3: CASKSTGGGETQYF. The CDR3, as DNA: TGTGCCAGTAAGAGCACAGGGGGAGGAGAGACCCAGTACTTC.

This clonotype occurred many times. This chain joins TRBV10-3 and TRBJ1-2, with D unresolved. This CDR3 is built from 13 residues. V dropped 0 bases and J dropped 7 bases, with 9 bases sitting between them. CDR1 is ENHRY and CDR2 is SYGVKD in the germline V gene. The CDR3 nucleotides read TGTGCCATCAGTGAGTCCATATATGGTGGCTACACCTTC. Protein: CAISESIYGGYTF.

This clonotype was seen at least ten times. The chain links TRBV24-1 to TRBJ2-3; 8 nucleotides line up with TRBD2. The J segment lost 10 bases and the V segment lost 4 bases, leaving 15 bases of the junction unmatched. This CDR3 comprises 16 residues. Germline V gene lookup returns CDR1 KGHDR and CDR2 SFDVKD. The CDR3 is CATSDLNYPPGLAQYF. The CDR3 region has the DNA TGTGCCACCAGTGACCTTAATTACCCCCCGGGACTAGCGCAGTATTTT.

The V call is TRBV4-1, the J call TRBJ1-1; no definite D call. Deletions cut 5 bases from V and 0 bases from J, with 10 bases between. The CDR3 has 14 residues. The germline gives CDR1 MGHRA, CDR2 YSYEKL. CDR3 DNA: TGCGCCAGCAGCAAGGAGACCGTGAACACTGAAGCTTTCTTT. This codes for CASSKETVNTEAFF.

This clonotype was observed a handful of times. This chain joins TRBV14 and TRBJ2-7, with a weak D call TRBD2 (6 bases). Germline V CDR1 and CDR2: SGHDN, FVKESK. Between the trimmed V and J ends, which lost 4 bases and 0 bases, there was a span of 13 bases. The CDR3 extends over 15 amino acids. The CDR3 DNA sequence: TGTGCCAGCAGCCCCTGGGCGGGGAGCTCCTACGAGCAGTACTTC. This codes for CASSPWAGSSYEQYF.

This clonotype has ten or more counts. The chain recombines TRBV19 with TRBJ1-2, with D perhaps TRBD1 (6 bases). V gave up 5 bases and J gave up 1 base, with 14 bases separating them. Germline CDR1 and CDR2: LNHDA and SQIVND (reference sequence). The CDR3 covers 15 residues. The CDR3 nucleotides read TGTGCCAGTAGTGTCCCTGGACAGCGTAACTATGGCTACACCTTC. This encodes CASSVPGQRNYGYTF.

To note about this clonotype: One junction end does not reproduce the germline sequence, and a read error may be involved. The chain links TRBV27 to TRBJ1-5, with TRBD1 identical over 8 bases. Germline V gene sequence: CDR1 MNHEY, CDR2 SMNVEV (reference sequence). The CDR3 contains 14 residues. The CDR3, as DNA: TGTGCCAGCAGTTGGACAGGGAGGAATCAGCTCCAGCATTTT. Residues: CASSWTGRNQLQHF.

V and J are TRBV24-1 and TRBJ1-1; the D is unclear. The CDR3 loop spans 13 amino acids. V lost 10 bases to trimming and J lost 0 bases, with 11 bases between them. Per the germline V gene, CDR1 is KGHDR and CDR2 is SFDVKD. As DNA, the CDR3 is TGTGCCACAAGGATAGGTATGAACACTGAAGCTTTCTTT. It is translated as CATRIGMNTEAFF.

This clonotype was detected only a few times. The chain joins TRBV5-5 to TRBJ1-5, with D perhaps TRBD1 (6 bases). The V and J ends lost 0 bases and 4 bases respectively, with 14 bases between them. The germline gives CDR1 SGHKS, CDR2 YYEKEE (reference sequence). The CDR3 length is 16 residues. CDR3 amino acids: CASSLAIRGGNQPQHF. The DNA of the CDR3 is TGTGCCAGCAGCTTGGCCATCAGGGGAGGGAATCAGCCCCAGCATTTT.

This clonotype was counted between two and nine times. The chain has TRBV5-1 and TRBJ2-1; no clear D. CDR1 and CDR2 from the germline V gene are SGHRS and YFSETQ. This CDR3 has 11 residues. The V and J ends lost 4 bases and 11 bases respectively, with 10 bases between them. The CDR3: CASSGPKKQFF. Here the CDR3 DNA reads TGCGCCAGCAGCGGACCGAAAAAGCAGTTCTTC.

The chain recombines TRBV30 with TRBJ2-5; no clear D gene. The CDR3 consists of 11 residues. V was cut by 3 bases and J by 9 bases, with 11 bases left in between. Germline assignment: CDR1 GTSNPN and CDR2 SVGIG (reference sequence). CDR3 protein: CAWRPGGAQYF. In DNA form, the CDR3 reads TGTGCCTGGAGGCCTGGTGGGGCCCAGTACTTC.

This clonotype was seen at least ten times. The chain couples TRBV20-1 to TRBJ2-7; 9 bases agree with TRBD2. V lost 3 bases to trimming and J lost 5 bases; unmatched junction nucleotides: 11. The length of the CDR3 is 15 residues. CDR1 and CDR2 (germline): DFQATT, SNEGSKA (reference sequence). The CDR3 sequence: CSAREHRLAGNEQYF. The CDR3, as DNA: TGCAGTGCTAGGGAACACCGGCTAGCGGGAAACGAGCAGTACTTC.

This clonotype was counted a single time. This sequence joins TRBV20-1 and TRBJ2-5; maybe TRBD2 (6 bases). The CDR3 covers 14 residues. The germline V gene encodes CDR1 DFQATT and CDR2 SNEGSKA (reference sequence). The V gene lost 1 base and the J gene lost 5 bases, with 14 bases spanning the gap. In DNA, the CDR3 is TGCAGTGCTAGAGGGGGGAGGCTGACGGAGACCCAGTACTTC. Encoded protein: CSARGGRLTETQYF.

In this sample, this clonotype turned up many times. This chain connects TRBV5-6 to TRBJ2-3; D is perhaps TRBD1 (6 bases). The assigned J gene may be wrong: the sequence end matches TRBJ2-5 better. This CDR3 is 13 amino acids long. Looked up from germline, CDR1 is SGHDT and CDR2 is YYEEEE. DNA for the CDR3: TGTGCCAGCAGCTTCGAGGGGGATGTGACCCAGTACTTC. It translates to CASSFEGDVTQYF.

Comments on this clonotype: A clone one base away is much larger, so this may be a read error. The V and J genes are TRBV24-1 and TRBJ2-7, with D possibly matching TRBD2 (6 bases). The V and J ends lost 10 bases and 7 bases respectively, with 19 bases between them. In germline, CDR1 is KGHDR, CDR2 SFDVKD. The CDR3 is 13 amino acids. For the CDR3, the DNA is TGTGCCACTGGGGACTTCCAAGAGGAGGAGCAGTACTTC. Protein: CATGDFQEEEQYF.

The chain links TRBV12-3 or TRBV12-4 to TRBJ1-2; possible D gene TRBD1, 5 bases. The CDR3 runs 14 residues. V was cut by 8 bases and J by 4 bases, with 17 bases left in between. CDR3 amino acids: CASGGGSDGYGYTF. CDR3 DNA sequence: TGTGCCAGCGGGGGGGGTTCTGATGGCTATGGCTACACCTTC.

In regard to this clonotype: A far larger clone lies a single base away; this is likely a read error. This chain links TRBV7-2 with TRBJ2-5; no definite D call. TRBJ2-1 explains the end of the DNA better; the J call may be wrong. The germline gives CDR1 SGHTA, CDR2 FQGNSA. The CDR3 length is 15 residues. Here the CDR3 DNA reads TGTGCCAGCCTCCCCTATCCGGATCCTACCTACGAGCAGTTCTTC. Protein product: CASLPYPDPTYEQFF.

This clonotype was recorded a few times. The chain combines TRBV7-7 with TRBJ2-5; D is perhaps TRBD2 (6 bases). Germline V gene data show CDR1 as SSHAT and CDR2 as FNYEAQ (reference sequence). This CDR3 region has 15 residues. V lost 1 base and J 4 bases, leaving 13 bases between the germline ends. This CDR3 reads CASSLGLARGETQYF. CDR3 nucleotides: TGTGCCAGCAGCTTAGGGCTAGCGAGGGGAGAGACCCAGTACTTC.

The table lists this clonotype with many counts. This chain joins TRBV6-1 and TRBJ2-7; 13 nucleotides line up with TRBD2. V trimming: 6 bases; J trimming: 1 base; junction bases outside the gene matches: 12. Germline V CDR1 and CDR2: MNHNS, SASEGT. This CDR3 has 18 residues. Written as DNA, the CDR3 is TGTGCCAGCAGCCGGACTAGCGGGAGCCCCTCGGCATCCTACGAGCAGTACTTC. Translation: CASSRTSGSPSASYEQYF.

This clonotype was detected many times. CDR3 amino acids: CAISEPGQGYEQYF. Here the CDR3 DNA reads TGTGCCATCAGTGAACCGGGACAGGGCTACGAGCAGTACTTC. The chain combines TRBV10-3 with TRBJ2-7; 9 bases map to TRBD1. The germline V gene has CDR1 ENHRY and CDR2 SYGVKD. V was clipped by 3 bases and J by 3 bases; unmatched bases: 3. This CDR3 is built from 14 residues.